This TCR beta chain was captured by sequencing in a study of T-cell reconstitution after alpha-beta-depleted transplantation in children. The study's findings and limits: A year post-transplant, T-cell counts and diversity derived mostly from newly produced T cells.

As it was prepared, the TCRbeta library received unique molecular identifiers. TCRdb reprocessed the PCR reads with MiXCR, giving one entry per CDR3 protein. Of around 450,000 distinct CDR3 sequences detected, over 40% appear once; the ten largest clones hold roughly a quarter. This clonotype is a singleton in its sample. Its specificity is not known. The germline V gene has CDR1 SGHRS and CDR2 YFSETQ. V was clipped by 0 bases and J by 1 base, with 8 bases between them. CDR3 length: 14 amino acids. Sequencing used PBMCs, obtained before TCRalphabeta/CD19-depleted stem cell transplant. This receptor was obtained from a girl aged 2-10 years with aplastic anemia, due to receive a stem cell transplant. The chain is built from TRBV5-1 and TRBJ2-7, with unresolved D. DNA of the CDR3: TGCGCCAGCAGCTTGGCTTGGGGTTCCTACGAGCAGTACTTC. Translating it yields CASSLAWGSYEQYF.